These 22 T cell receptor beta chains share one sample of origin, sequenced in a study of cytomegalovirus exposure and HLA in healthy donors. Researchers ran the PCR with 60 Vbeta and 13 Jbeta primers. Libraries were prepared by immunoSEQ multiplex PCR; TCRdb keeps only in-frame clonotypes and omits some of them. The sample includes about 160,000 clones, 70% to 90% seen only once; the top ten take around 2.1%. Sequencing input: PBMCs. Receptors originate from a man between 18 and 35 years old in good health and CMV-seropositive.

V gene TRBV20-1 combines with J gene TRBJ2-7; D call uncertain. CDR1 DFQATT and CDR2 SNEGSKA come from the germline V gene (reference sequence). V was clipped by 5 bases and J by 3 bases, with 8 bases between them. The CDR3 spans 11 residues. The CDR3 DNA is TGCAGTGCTGGCCCGATCTACGAGCAGTACTTC. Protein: CSAGPIYEQYF.

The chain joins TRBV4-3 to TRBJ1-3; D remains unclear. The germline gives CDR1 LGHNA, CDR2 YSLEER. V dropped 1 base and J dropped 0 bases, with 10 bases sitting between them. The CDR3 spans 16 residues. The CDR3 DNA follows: TGCGCCAGCAGCCAAGGATTAATGGCCTCTGGAAACACCATATATTTT. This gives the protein CASSQGLMASGNTIYF.

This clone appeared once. The CDR3 is CASSPRTGDNQPQHF. The DNA for the CDR3 is TGTGCCAGCAGCCCGAGGACAGGTGACAATCAGCCCCAGCATTTT. The chain uses TRBV5-8 and TRBJ1-5; 7 nucleotides match TRBD1. This CDR3 has 15 amino acids. Per germline, CDR1 SGHTS and CDR2 YDEGEE. Trimming took 4 bases from V and 3 from J; bases not matched to a gene: 7.

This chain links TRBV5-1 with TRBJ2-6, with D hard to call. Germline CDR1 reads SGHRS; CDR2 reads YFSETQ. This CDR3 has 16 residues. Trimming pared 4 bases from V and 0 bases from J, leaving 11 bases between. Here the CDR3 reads CASSPGPSSGANVLTF. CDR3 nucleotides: TGCGCCAGCAGCCCGGGTCCCAGCTCTGGGGCCAACGTCCTGACTTTC.

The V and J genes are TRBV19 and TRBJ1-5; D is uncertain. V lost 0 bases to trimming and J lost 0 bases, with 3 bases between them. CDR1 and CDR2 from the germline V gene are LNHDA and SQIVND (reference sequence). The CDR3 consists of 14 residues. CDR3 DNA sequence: TGTGCCAGTAGTATAGACTTTAGCAATCAGCCCCAGCATTTT. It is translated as CASSIDFSNQPQHF. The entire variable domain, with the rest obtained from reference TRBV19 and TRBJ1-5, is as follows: DGGITQSPKYLFRKEGQNVTLSCEQNLNHDAMYWYRQDPGQGLRLIYYSQIVNDFQKGDIAEGYSVSREKKESFPLTVTSAQKNPTAFYLCASSIDFSNQPQHFGDGTRLSIL.

The CDR3 DNA follows: TGTGCCAGCTCACCGGACGCCTTAGCGGGGAACACAGATACGCAGTATTTT. Translated, it gives CASSPDALAGNTDTQYF. This chain uses TRBV18 with TRBJ2-3; TRBD2 matches at 8 bases. This CDR3 contains 17 residues. Trimming took 3 bases from V and 2 from J; bases not matched to a gene: 10. Germline assignment: CDR1 KGHSH and CDR2 LQKENI.

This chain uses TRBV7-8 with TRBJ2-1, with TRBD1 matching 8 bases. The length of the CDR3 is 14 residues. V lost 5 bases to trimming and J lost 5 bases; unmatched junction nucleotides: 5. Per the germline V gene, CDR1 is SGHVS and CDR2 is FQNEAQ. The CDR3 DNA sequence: TGTGCCAGCAGCAAGGACAGGGCAAACAATGAGCAGTTCTTC. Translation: CASSKDRANNEQFF.

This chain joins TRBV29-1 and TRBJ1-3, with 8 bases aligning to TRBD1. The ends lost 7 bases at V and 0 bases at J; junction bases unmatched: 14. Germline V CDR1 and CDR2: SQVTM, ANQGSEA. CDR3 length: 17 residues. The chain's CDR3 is CSARGRDSEISGNTIYF. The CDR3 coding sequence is TGCAGCGCCAGGGGGCGGGACAGCGAAATCTCTGGAAACACCATATATTTT.

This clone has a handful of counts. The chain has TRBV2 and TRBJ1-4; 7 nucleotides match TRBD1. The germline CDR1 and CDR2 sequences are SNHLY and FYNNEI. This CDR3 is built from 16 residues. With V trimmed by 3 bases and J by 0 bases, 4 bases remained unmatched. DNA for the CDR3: TGTGCCAGCAGTGATCGGGGACAGACAACTAATGAAAAACTGTTTTTT. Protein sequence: CASSDRGQTTNEKLFF.

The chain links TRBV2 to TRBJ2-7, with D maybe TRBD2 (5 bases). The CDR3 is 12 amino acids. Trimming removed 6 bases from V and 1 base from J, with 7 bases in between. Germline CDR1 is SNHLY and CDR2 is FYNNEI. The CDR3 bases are TGTGCCAGCAGGAGGGTATCCTACGAGCAGTACTTC. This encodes CASRRVSYEQYF. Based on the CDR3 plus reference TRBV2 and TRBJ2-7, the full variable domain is EPEVTQTPSHQVTQMGQEVILRCVPISNHLYFYWYRQILGQKVEFLVSFYNNEISEKSEIFDDQFSVERPDGSNFTLKIRSTKLEDSAMYFCASRRVSYEQYFGPGTRLTVT.

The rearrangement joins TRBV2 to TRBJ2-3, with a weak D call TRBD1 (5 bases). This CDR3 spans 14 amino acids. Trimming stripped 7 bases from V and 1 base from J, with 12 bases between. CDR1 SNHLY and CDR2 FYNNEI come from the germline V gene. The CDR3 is CASIVGLRTDTQYF. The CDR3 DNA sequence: TGTGCCAGCATCGTGGGGCTACGCACAGATACGCAGTATTTT.

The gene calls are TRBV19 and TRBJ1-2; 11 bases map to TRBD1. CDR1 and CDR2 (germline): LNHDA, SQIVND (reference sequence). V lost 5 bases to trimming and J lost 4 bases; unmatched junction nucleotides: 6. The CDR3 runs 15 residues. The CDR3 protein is CASSAGTGGSYGYTF. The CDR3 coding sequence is TGTGCCAGTAGTGCCGGGACAGGGGGATCCTATGGCTACACCTTC.

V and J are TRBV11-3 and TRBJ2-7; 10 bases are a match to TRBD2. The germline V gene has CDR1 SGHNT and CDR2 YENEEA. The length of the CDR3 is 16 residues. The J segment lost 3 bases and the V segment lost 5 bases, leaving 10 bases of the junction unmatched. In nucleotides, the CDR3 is TGTGCCAGCAGCCCTAATAGCGGGGGGAGTATCTACGAGCAGTACTTC. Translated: CASSPNSGGSIYEQYF. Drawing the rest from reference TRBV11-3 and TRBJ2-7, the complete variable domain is EAGVVQSPRYKIIEKKQPVAFWCNPISGHNTLYWYLQNLGQGPELLIRYENEEAVDDSQLPKDRFSAERLKGVDSTLKIQPAELGDSAVYLCASSPNSGGSIYEQYFGPGTRLTVT.

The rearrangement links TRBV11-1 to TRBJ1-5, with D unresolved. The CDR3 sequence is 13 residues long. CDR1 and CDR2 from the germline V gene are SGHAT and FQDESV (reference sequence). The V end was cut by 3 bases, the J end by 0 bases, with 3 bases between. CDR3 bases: TGTGCCAGCAGCTTCGGTAGCAATCAGCCCCAGCATTTT. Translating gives CASSFGSNQPQHF.

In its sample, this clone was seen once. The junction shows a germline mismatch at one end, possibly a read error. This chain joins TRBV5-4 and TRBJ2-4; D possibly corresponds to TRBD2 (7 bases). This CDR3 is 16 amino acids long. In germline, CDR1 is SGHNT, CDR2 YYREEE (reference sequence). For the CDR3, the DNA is TGTGCCAGCAGCTTAGGGGGGGAGGTAGCCAAAAACAGTCAGTACTTC. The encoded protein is CASSLGGEVAKNSQYF.

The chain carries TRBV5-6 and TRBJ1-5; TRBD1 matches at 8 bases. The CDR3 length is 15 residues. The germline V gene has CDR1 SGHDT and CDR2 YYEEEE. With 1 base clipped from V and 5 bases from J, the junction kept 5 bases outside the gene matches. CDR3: CASSLRRGLDQPQHF. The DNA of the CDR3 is TGTGCCAGCAGCTTGCGCAGGGGGCTCGATCAGCCCCAGCATTTT.

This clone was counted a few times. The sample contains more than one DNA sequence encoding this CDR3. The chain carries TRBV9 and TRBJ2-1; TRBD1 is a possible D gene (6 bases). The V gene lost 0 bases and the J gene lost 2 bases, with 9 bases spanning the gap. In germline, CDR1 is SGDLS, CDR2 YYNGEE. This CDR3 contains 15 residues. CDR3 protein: CASSVGGGTYNEQFF. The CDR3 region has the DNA TGTGCCAGCAGCGTAGGAGGGGGAACCTACAATGAGCAGTTCTTC. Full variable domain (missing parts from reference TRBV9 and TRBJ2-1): DSGVTQTPKHLITATGQRVTLRCSPRSGDLSVYWYQQSLDQGLQFLIQYYNGEERAKGNILERFSAQQFPDLHSELNLSSLELGDSALYFCASSVGGGTYNEQFFGPGTRLTVL.

DNA for the CDR3: TGTGCCATCAGGGGGCAGAGCTCCTACGAGCAGTACTTC. It yields the protein CAIRGQSSYEQYF. The rearrangement links TRBV10-3 to TRBJ2-7; tentative D call: TRBD1 (5 bases). V was trimmed by 6 bases and J by 0 bases, leaving 9 bases between them. The V gene's germline CDR1 is ENHRY and CDR2 SYGVKD. The CDR3 runs 13 residues.

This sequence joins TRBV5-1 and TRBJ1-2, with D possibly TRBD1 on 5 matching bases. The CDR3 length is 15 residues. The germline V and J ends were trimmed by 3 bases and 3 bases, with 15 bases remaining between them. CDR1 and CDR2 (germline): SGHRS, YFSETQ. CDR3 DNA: TGCGCCAGCAGCTCGGGGGACTTCTCCGACTATGGCTACACCTTC. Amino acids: CASSSGDFSDYGYTF.

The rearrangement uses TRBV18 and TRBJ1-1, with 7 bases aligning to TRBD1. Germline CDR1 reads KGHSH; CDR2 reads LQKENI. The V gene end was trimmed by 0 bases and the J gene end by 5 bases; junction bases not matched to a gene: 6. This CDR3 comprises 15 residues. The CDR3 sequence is CASSPPKGASTEAFF. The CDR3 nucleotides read TGTGCCAGCTCACCACCGAAGGGGGCATCTACTGAAGCTTTCTTT.

The CDR3 region has the DNA TGTGCCAGCAGAGGACAGGGGAATTCAGGAAACACCATATATTTT. This sequence encodes CASRGQGNSGNTIYF. The rearrangement links TRBV6-1 to TRBJ1-3, with TRBD1 identical over 9 bases. Per the germline V gene, CDR1 is MNHNS and CDR2 is SASEGT. V gave up 6 bases and J gave up 4 bases; unmatched junction bases: 7. CDR3 length: 15 amino acids.

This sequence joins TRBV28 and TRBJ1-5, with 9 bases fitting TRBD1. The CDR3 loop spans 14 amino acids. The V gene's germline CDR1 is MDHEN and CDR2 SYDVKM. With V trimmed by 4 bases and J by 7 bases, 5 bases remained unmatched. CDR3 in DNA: TGTGCCAGCAGTTCGGGACAGGGCACACAGCCCCAGCATTTT. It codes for CASSSGQGTQPQHF. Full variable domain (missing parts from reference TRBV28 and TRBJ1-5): DVKVTQSSRYLVKRTGEKVFLECVQDMDHENMFWYRQDPGLGLRLIYFSYDVKMKEKGDIPEGYSVSREKKERFSLILESASTNQTSMYLCASSSGQGTQPQHFGDGTRLSIL.